The 8 T cell receptor beta chains presented below share a single source sample, sequenced in a study of T-cell memory formation after mild COVID-19. In TCRdb, the 5' RACE reads were re-called with MiXCR into one record per CDR3 protein. The sample consists of around 200,000 distinct CDR3 sequences, around 18% of them appearing once. Sequenced material: PBMCs or a T cell subset sorted from them (not recorded which). The receptors here all came from a man aged 18 to 30 who had mild COVID-19 (a few samples of this study predate the infection). Cell type and time point are not known.

The V and J genes are TRBV2 and TRBJ2-1, with 10 bases that match TRBD2. The CDR3 is 16 residues long. The V segment lost 2 bases and the J segment 2 bases; nucleotides outside the gene matches: 3. The germline CDR1 and CDR2 sequences are SNHLY and FYNNEI. The CDR3 loop reads CASSEQSGGAYNEQFF. CDR3 bases: TGTGCCAGCAGTGAACAAAGCGGGGGGGCCTACAATGAGCAGTTCTTC.

This clonotype occurred many times. The genes are TRBV29-1 and TRBJ2-3; weak D call: TRBD1 (5 bases). The ends were cut back, 6 bases at V and 2 bases at J, with 15 bases in the middle. Germline CDR1 reads SQVTM; CDR2 reads ANQGSEA. The CDR3 consists of 14 residues. This CDR3 reads CSVGALRSTDTQYF. The DNA of the CDR3 is TGCAGCGTAGGGGCCCTTAGGTCCACAGATACGCAGTATTTT.

In this sample, this clonotype turned up a few times. The V gene is TRBV28, the J gene TRBJ1-2; 7 bases fit TRBD1. The V gene end was trimmed by 6 bases and the J gene end by 6 bases; junction bases not matched to a gene: 10. CDR3 length: 14 amino acids. Germline V lookup: CDR1 MDHEN, CDR2 SYDVKM. This CDR3 reads CASRKAGGGNGYTF. The CDR3 bases are TGTGCCAGCAGAAAAGCAGGGGGTGGCAATGGCTACACCTTC.

The rearrangement joins TRBV6-6 to TRBJ2-3; 8 bases line up with TRBD2. The CDR3 runs to 17 residues. The junction had 16 bases not matched to a gene; V was cut back by 5 bases and J by 6 bases. The germline V gene encodes CDR1 MNHNY and CDR2 SVGAGI (reference sequence). CDR3 loop: CASSLQYPGGPEDTQYF. CDR3 coding DNA: TGTGCCAGCAGTCTCCAATACCCGGGGGGGCCGGAGGATACGCAGTATTTT.

This clonotype has more than one count but fewer than ten. The V call is TRBV12-3 or TRBV12-4, the J call TRBJ1-5; D possibly corresponds to TRBD1 (6 bases). V shed 0 bases and J shed 8 bases, with 14 bases lying between them. CDR3 length: 15 amino acids. This CDR3 reads CASSLASGGRKPQHF. CDR3 DNA: TGTGCCAGCAGTTTAGCGTCGGGGGGGCGGAAGCCCCAGCATTTT.

This CDR3 reads CASSYSLINRVRQPQHF. The CDR3 DNA is TGTGCCAGCAGTTACTCACTCATTAACCGGGTTCGACAGCCCCAGCATTTT. The chain recombines TRBV6-6 with TRBJ1-5, with D unclear. With 0 bases removed from V and 7 bases from J, the gap between germline ends came to 19 bases. Germline assignment: CDR1 MNHNY and CDR2 SVGAGI (reference sequence). This CDR3 spans 17 amino acids.

The chain links TRBV6-5 to TRBJ1-2; D uncertain. Germline V lookup: CDR1 MNHEY, CDR2 SVGAGI. This CDR3 has 13 amino acids. Trimming removed 3 bases at V and 1 base at J, with 6 bases between. The CDR3 DNA sequence: TGTGCCAGCAGTTATGAGAATAACTATGGCTACACCTTC. Protein sequence: CASSYENNYGYTF.

The CDR3 loop reads CASSLVGPSGGGTDTQYF. DNA for the CDR3: TGTGCCAGCAGCTTAGTTGGCCCTAGCGGGGGAGGCACAGATACGCAGTATTTT. V usage is TRBV7-2 and J usage is TRBJ2-3; 10 bases are shared with TRBD2. The CDR3 sequence is 18 residues long. J lost 1 base, V lost 1 base, and 8 bases had no gene match. Germline CDR1 is SGHTA and CDR2 is FQGNSA.